This T cell receptor beta chain appears in the sequencing data of a study of CD8 T cells in ankylosing spondylitis. Study results and limitations: According to the report, clones linked to the disease were significantly enriched in matched synovial fluid samples taken from ankylosing spondylitis patients. There was a TCR beta motif, made of several highly homologous variants, that appeared characteristic of ankylosing spondylitis blood.

A quantitative 5'-RACE method, one with molecular barcodes, was used to make TCR beta libraries. In TCRdb, the 5' RACE reads were re-called with MiXCR into one record per CDR3 protein. Among approximately 550,000 distinct CDR3 sequences listed, roughly 13% were seen once. Points on this clonotype: Its antigen is as yet unknown.

The germline V gene encodes CDR1 WSHSY and CDR2 SAAADI. Deletions cut 5 bases from V and 1 base from J, with 18 bases between. The CDR3 loop spans 16 amino acids. This TCR came from a male donor with ankylosing spondylitis. Specimen: blood, either unsorted or a sorted T cell fraction (not recorded which). This chain connects TRBV10-2 to TRBJ2-7; D remains unclear. This CDR3 reads CASSLYPGPDSYEQYF. CDR3 nucleotide sequence: TGCGCCAGCAGTCTATATCCGGGCCCAGATTCCTACGAGCAGTACTTC.